The present entry profiles one T cell receptor beta chain with its context. This clone was seen a handful of times. Its antigen is currently not known. No base quality information exists; no much larger clone differs at one position. From the cysteine up to the phenylalanine, the CDR3 has a length of 15 residues. Of all the DNA, just the CDR3 is kept, 45 bases in frame from base 1. V and J lose 1 base and 2 bases, and a span of 11 bases separates them. The germline V gene sets CDR1 to KGHSH and CDR2 to LQKENI. One collaborating source in Seattle enrolled patients while the patients were actively infected and followed the patients over time throughout the course of disease. The collaborating institutions used their own protocols to collect whole blood in K2EDTA tubes. Collaborator samples were shipped for TCRbeta analysis as frozen whole blood, isolated PBMCs, or DNA extracted from either sample type.

The data derive from a study of blood T cell repertoires in COVID-19 (dated by TCRdb to 2018 to 2021). Regarding the research as a whole: Samples from collaborators originated in the United States, Italy and Spain and spanned both the acute and convalescent phases of COVID-19. The material from the prospective study consisted of cDNA or gDNA derived from T cells, B-cell-depleted T cells, or PBMCs. Where HLA class I and class II types were available, the types were taken from metadata supplied by the sample provider, not from assay-based typing. The repertoires were released in a freely available public database meant as a resource for research on the immune response to SARS-CoV-2. The samples were drawn from two sources: the first 160 participants of the ongoing ImmuneRACE study, and 950 to 1,500 subjects contributed by 6 global collaborators. Deeply sampled blood TCRbeta repertoires from subjects exposed to, actively infected with, or recovered from COVID-19 were included in the dataset. Nearly every sample came with metadata listing a de-identified subject ID, COVID-19 status, age in years and sex.

TCRbeta CDR3 regions were amplified from genomic DNA using the immunoSEQ Assay, a bias-controlled multiplex PCR. The paper's data handling went like this. The number of nucleated cells in each sample was estimated by amplification of reference gene primers within the assay. Sequence reads were collapsed and filtered to measure the absolute abundance of every unique TCRbeta CDR3 rearrangement. For each sample, productive Simpson clonality was calculated by taking the square root of Simpson's diversity index across productive rearrangements. TCRdb retrieved this table from immuneACCESS and kept in-frame rearrangements only. Not all clones are present; in checked studies, unresolved V genes account for under half, and no reason is known for the remainder. Clone size and the V and J calls come from that table; the DNA yielded D and trimming. The sample records around 250,000 clones, about 82% of which are singletons. 5.5% to 6.5% of the sample is held by the ten biggest clonotypes.

Overall results and qualifications from the work: The quantity of clinical and demographic metadata differed by source and by participant and was supplied without curation.

This clonotype originated in a woman older than 75 with COVID-19, enrolled during active disease. The sequence joins TRBV18 to TRBJ1-1; TRBD1 is a possible D gene, resting on 5 matching bases. Sequenced input: peripheral blood. The CDR3 loop reads CASSPQSRVNTEAFF. The DNA reads as follows: TGTGCCAGCTCACCACAGAGCAGGGTCAACACTGAAGCTTTCTTT.